The sample holds a few counts of the clone carrying this T cell receptor (beta chain). This entry is derived from a study of human T cells and chemical hapten exposure. One entry per CDR3 protein results from TCRdb running MiXCR on the RACE reads. This sample has about 52,000 distinct CDR3 sequences, with roughly 11% found just once. Time point: patch test 1, 2 weeks after DPC sensitization. Treatment given: therapeutic diphenylcyclopropenone sensitization with weekly scalp DPC. Sequencing started from total RNA isolated from unfractionated whole blood. The receptor comes from a woman aged 40 to 49 with alopecia areata. Some clones in this sample may be carry-over from other donors' samples. The sample consisted of whole blood, taken in connection with sensitization to the hapten diphenylcyclopropenone (DPC).

CDR3 DNA: TGCAGCGTTGAAACAGTCTCCTACGAGCAGTACTTC. It codes for CSVETVSYEQYF. The V call is TRBV29-1, the J call TRBJ2-7; no firm D call. Germline CDR1 is SQVTM and CDR2 is ANQGSEA. The V end was cut by 2 bases, the J end by 0 bases, with 5 bases between. This CDR3 comprises 12 residues.